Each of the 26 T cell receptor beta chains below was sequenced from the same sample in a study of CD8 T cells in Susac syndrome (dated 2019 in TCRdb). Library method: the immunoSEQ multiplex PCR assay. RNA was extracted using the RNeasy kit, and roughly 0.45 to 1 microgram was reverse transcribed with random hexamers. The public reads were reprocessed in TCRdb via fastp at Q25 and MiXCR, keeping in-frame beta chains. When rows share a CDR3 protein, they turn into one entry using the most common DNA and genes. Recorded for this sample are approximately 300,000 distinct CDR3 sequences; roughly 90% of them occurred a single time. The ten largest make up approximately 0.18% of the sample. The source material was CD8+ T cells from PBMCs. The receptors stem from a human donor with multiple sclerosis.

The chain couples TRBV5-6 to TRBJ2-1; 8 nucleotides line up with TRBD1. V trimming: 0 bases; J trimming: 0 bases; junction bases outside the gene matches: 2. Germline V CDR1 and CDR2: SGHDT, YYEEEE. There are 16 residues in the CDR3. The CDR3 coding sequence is TGTGCCAGCAGCTTGGGACAGGGGCGCTCCTACAATGAGCAGTTCTTC. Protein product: CASSLGQGRSYNEQFF.

CDR3 coding DNA: TGTGCCAGCAGCTTCTCGGCGGGGGCGCTCCCTATCGGCCCCCTAGAGCAAGAGACCCAGTACTTC. Translating it yields CASSFSAGALPIGPLEQETQYF. The rearrangement uses TRBV5-6 and TRBJ2-5, with D possibly being TRBD2 (7 bases). Per the germline V gene, CDR1 is SGHDT and CDR2 is YYEEEE. There are 22 residues in the CDR3. Trimming stripped 2 bases from V and 2 bases from J, with 34 bases between.

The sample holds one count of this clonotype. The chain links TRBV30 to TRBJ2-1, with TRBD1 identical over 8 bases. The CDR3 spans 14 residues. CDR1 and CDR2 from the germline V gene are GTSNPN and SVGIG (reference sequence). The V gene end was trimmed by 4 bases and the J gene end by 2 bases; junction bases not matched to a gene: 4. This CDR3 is CAWTQGGPYNEQFF. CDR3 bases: TGTGCCTGGACACAGGGGGGACCCTACAATGAGCAGTTCTTC. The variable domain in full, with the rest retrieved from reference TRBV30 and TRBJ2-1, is SQTIHQWPATLVQPVGSPLSLECTVEGTSNPNLYWYRQAAGRGLQLLFYSVGIGQISSEVPQNLSASRPQDRQFILSSKKLLLSDSGFYLCAWTQGGPYNEQFFGPGTRLTVL.

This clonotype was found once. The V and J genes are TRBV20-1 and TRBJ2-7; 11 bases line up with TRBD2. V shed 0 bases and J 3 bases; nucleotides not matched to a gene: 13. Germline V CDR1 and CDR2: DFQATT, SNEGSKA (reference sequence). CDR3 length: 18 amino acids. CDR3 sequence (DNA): TGCAGTGCTAGAGATCAGGCGCCCTTAGCGGGGGGGGACTACGAGCAGTACTTC. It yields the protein CSARDQAPLAGGDYEQYF.

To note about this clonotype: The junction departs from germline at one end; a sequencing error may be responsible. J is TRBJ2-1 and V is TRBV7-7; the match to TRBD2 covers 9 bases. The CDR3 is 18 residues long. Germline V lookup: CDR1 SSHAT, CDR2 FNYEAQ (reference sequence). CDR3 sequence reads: CASSLSEAGGLLGHEQFF. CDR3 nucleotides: TGTGCTAGCAGCTTATCGGAAGCGGGAGGCCTCCTGGGGCATGAGCAGTTCTTC.

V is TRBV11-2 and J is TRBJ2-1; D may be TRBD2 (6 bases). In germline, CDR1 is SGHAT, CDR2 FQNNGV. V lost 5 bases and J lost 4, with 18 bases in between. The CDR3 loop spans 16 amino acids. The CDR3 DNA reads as TGTGCCAGCAGCCATTGGACTACACCCATTTACAATGAGCAGTTCTTC. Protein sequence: CASSHWTTPIYNEQFF.

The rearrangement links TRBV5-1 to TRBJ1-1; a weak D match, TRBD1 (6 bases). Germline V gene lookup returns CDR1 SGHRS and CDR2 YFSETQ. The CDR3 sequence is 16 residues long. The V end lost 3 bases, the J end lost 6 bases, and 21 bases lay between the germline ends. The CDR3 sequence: CASSWGWGADDPEAFF. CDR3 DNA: TGCGCCAGCAGCTGGGGTTGGGGGGCGGATGACCCTGAAGCTTTCTTT.

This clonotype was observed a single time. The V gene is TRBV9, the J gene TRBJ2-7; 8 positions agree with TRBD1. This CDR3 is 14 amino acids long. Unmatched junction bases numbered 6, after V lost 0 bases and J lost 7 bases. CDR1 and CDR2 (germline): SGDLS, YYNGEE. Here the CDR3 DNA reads TGTGCCAGCAGCGTAGTAGGGACAGGCGGGGAGCAGTACTTC. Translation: CASSVVGTGGEQYF. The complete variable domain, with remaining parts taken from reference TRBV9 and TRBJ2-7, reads DSGVTQTPKHLITATGQRVTLRCSPRSGDLSVYWYQQSLDQGLQFLIQYYNGEERAKGNILERFSAQQFPDLHSELNLSSLELGDSALYFCASSVVGTGGEQYFGPGTRLTVT.

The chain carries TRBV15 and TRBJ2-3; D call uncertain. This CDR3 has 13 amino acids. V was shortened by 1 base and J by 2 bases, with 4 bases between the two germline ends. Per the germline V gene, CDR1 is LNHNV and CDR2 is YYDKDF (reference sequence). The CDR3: CATSRAYTDTQYF. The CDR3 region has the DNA TGTGCCACCAGCAGAGCCTACACAGATACGCAGTATTTT.

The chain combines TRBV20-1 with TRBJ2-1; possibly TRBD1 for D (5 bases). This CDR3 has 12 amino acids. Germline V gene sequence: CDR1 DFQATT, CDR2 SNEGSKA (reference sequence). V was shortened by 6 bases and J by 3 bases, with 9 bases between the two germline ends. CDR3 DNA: TGCAGTGCGACGACAGACTACAATGAGCAGTTCTTC. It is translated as CSATTDYNEQFF.

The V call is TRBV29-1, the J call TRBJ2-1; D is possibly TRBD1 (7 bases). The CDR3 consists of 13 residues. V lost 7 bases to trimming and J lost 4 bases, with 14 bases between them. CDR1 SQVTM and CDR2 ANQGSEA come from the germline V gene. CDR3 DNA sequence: TGCAGCGCGGGGGACAGCTATTACAATGAGCAGTTCTTC. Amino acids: CSAGDSYYNEQFF.

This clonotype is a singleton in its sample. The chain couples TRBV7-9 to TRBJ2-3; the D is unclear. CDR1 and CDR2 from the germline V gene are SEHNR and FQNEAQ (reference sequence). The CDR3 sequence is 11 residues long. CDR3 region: CCCLRSDTQYF. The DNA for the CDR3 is TGTTGCTGCCTACGATCAGATACGCAGTATTTT.

CDR3 region: CASSLHYDNEQFF. The CDR3 DNA follows: TGTGCCAGCAGTCTCCACTACGACAATGAGCAGTTCTTC. This sequence joins TRBV6-1 and TRBJ2-1; D not certain. Trimming took off 5 bases at V and 5 bases at J, with 10 bases between the two ends. The CDR3 has 13 residues. Germline CDR1 is MNHNS and CDR2 is SASEGT.

CDR3 bases: TGTGCCAGCAGTTTAGAGGGTATACGACAGCCCCAGCATTTT. This sequence encodes CASSLEGIRQPQHF. The rearrangement uses TRBV12-3 or TRBV12-4 and TRBJ1-5; D call uncertain. V shed 1 base and J shed 7 bases, with 11 bases lying between them. The CDR3 runs 14 residues.

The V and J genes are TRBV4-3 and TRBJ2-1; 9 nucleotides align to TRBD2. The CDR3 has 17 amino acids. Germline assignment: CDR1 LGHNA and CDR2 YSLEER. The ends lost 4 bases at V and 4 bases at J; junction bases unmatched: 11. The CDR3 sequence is CASSLEVTSGMYNEQFF. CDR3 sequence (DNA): TGCGCCAGCAGCCTAGAAGTGACTAGCGGAATGTACAATGAGCAGTTCTTC.

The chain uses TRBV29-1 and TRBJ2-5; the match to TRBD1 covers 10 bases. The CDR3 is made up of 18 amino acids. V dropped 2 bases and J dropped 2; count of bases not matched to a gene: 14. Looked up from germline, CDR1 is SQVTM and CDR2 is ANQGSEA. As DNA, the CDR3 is TGCAGCGTTGAACTCCACGGGACAGGGGCGTCAGGTCAAGAGACCCAGTACTTC. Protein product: CSVELHGTGASGQETQYF.

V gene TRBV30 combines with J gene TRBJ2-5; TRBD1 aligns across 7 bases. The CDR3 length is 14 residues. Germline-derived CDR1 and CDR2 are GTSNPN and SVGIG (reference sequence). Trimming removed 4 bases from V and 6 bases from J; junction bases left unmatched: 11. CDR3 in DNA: TGTGCCTGGATTCTCGGACAGGAGGCAAAGACCCAGTACTTC. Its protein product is CAWILGQEAKTQYF. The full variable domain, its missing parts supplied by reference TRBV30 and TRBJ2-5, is SQTIHQWPATLVQPVGSPLSLECTVEGTSNPNLYWYRQAAGRGLQLLFYSVGIGQISSEVPQNLSASRPQDRQFILSSKKLLLSDSGFYLCAWILGQEAKTQYFGPGTRLLVL.

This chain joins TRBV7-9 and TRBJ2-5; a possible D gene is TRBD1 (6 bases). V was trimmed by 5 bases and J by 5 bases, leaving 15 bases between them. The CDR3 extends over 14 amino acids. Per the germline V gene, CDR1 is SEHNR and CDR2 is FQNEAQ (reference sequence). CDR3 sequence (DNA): TGTGCCAGCAGCCTCCCCGTGGACAGCGAGACCCAGTACTTC. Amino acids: CASSLPVDSETQYF.

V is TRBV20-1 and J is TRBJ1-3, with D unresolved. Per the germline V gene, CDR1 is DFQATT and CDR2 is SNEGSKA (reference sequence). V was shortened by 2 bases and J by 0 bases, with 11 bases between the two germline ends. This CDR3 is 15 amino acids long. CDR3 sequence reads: CSARTYASSGNTIYF. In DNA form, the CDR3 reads TGCAGTGCTAGAACTTATGCTAGCTCTGGAAACACCATATATTTT.

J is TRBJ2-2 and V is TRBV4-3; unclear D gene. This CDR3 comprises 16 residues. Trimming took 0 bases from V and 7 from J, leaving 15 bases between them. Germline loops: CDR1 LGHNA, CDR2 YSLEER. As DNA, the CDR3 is TGCGCCAGCAGCCAAGATCCGGCCGTGGGCCTCGGGGAGCTGTTTTTT. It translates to CASSQDPAVGLGELFF.

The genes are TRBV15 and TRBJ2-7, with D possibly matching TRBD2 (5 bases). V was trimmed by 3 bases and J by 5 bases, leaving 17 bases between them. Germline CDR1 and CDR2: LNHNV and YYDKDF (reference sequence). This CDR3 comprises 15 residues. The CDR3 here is CATSRIGILGHEQYF. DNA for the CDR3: TGTGCCACCAGCAGGATCGGGATTCTCGGTCACGAGCAGTACTTC.

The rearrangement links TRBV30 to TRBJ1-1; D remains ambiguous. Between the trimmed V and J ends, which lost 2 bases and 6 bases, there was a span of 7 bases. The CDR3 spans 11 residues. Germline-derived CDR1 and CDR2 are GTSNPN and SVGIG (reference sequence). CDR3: CAWSFDSEAFF. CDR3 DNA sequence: TGTGCCTGGAGTTTCGACTCTGAAGCTTTCTTT.

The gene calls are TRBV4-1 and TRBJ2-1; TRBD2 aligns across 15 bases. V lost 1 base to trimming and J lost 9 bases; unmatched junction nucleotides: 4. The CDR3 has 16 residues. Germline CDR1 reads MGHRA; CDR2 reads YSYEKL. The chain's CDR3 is CASSQGTSGGAGEQFF. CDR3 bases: TGCGCCAGCAGCCAAGGGACTAGCGGGGGGGCGGGTGAGCAGTTCTTC.

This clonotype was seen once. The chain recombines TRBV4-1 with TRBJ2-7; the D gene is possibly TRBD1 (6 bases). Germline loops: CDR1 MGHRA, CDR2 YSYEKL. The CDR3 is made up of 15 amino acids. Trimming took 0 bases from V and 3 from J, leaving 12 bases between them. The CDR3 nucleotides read TGCGCCAGCAGCCAAGAAGGCAGGGGAATCTACGAGCAGTACTTC. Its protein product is CASSQEGRGIYEQYF.

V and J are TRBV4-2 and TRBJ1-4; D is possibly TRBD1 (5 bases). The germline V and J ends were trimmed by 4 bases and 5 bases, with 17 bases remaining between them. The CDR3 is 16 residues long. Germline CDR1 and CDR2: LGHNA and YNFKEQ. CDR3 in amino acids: CASSLPREGDNEKLFF. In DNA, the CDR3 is TGTGCCAGCAGCCTCCCTAGGGAAGGGGACAATGAAAAACTGTTTTTT.

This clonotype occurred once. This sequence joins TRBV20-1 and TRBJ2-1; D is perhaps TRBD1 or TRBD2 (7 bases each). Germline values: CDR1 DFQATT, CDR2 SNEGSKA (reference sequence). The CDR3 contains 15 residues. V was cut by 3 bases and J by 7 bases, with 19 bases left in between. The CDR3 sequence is CSASGAQGGPNEQFF. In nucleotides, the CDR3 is TGCAGTGCTAGTGGGGCGCAGGGGGGGCCAAATGAGCAGTTCTTC.